The 31 T cell receptor beta chains below come from one sample, sequenced in a study of blood T cell repertoires in COVID-19. Profiling relied on immunoSEQ multiplex PCR, and the TCRdb table lists in-frame clones only, not all of them. The table lists 85,000 to 130,000 clones, about 70% of them singletons. Specimen: peripheral blood. The origin of the receptors is a human donor with acute or convalescent COVID-19. The donor label of this sample is uncertain.

This clone was seen a single time. The same CDR3 also results from other DNA sequences found in this sample. The J gene is TRBJ1-1, the V gene TRBV5-1, with D unresolved. Deletions cut 0 bases from V and 1 base from J, with 10 bases between. This CDR3 has 15 amino acids. Per the germline V gene, CDR1 is SGHRS and CDR2 is YFSETQ. The CDR3 DNA is TGCGCCAGCAGCTTGGGGAGGGTGGGGAACACTGAAGCTTTCTTT. It specifies CASSLGRVGNTEAFF.

The chain is built from TRBV4-1 and TRBJ1-5; 8 bases are shared with TRBD1. Germline lookup yields CDR1 MGHRA and CDR2 YSYEKL. The V gene end was trimmed by 1 base and the J gene end by 5 bases; junction bases not matched to a gene: 7. This CDR3 comprises 16 residues. The CDR3 bases are TGCGCCAGCAGCCAAGGACAGGGGACATTCTATCAGCCCCAGCATTTT. Protein sequence: CASSQGQGTFYQPQHF.

This clone was picked up one time. This chain joins TRBV6-5 and TRBJ1-5; the D gene is possibly TRBD1 (5 bases). The germline CDR1 and CDR2 sequences are MNHEY and SVGAGI. Trimming removed 5 bases at V and 3 bases at J, with 14 bases between. The CDR3 is 15 amino acids. The CDR3 DNA reads as TGTGCCAGCAGTCCCCTAGGGGCTTACAATCAGCCCCAGCATTTT. Its translation is CASSPLGAYNQPQHF.

The V gene is TRBV15, the J gene TRBJ1-3; D gene unclear. CDR1 LNHNV and CDR2 YYDKDF come from the germline V gene (reference sequence). This CDR3 has 15 amino acids. The V end lost 0 bases, the J end lost 2 bases, and 8 bases lay between the germline ends. In nucleotides, the CDR3 is TGTGCCACCAGCAGAGATCGACAAACTGGAAACACCATATATTTT. This gives the protein CATSRDRQTGNTIYF.

This chain connects TRBV12-5 to TRBJ2-1; TRBD1 might be the D (5 bases). This CDR3 is 14 amino acids long. V was cut by 6 bases and J by 3 bases, with 12 bases left in between. The germline V gene encodes CDR1 LGHNT and CDR2 FRNRAP. The CDR3 protein is CASGRSDSYNEQFF. CDR3 DNA sequence: TGTGCTAGTGGCCGTTCTGACAGCTACAATGAGCAGTTCTTC.

The chain carries TRBV9 and TRBJ1-2, with 7 nucleotides matching TRBD1. V shed 4 bases and J 7 bases; nucleotides not matched to a gene: 16. Germline CDR1 is SGDLS and CDR2 is YYNGEE. This CDR3 contains 16 residues. The CDR3 is CASSLLDRRVFGGYTF. The CDR3 DNA reads as TGTGCCAGCAGCCTCCTGGACAGGCGCGTCTTTGGTGGCTACACCTTC.

This chain links TRBV18 with TRBJ1-4, with D possibly being TRBD1 (6 bases). Germline CDR1 and CDR2: KGHSH and LQKENI. V gave up 3 bases and J gave up 8 bases, with 16 bases separating them. The CDR3 covers 15 residues. For the CDR3, the DNA is TGTGCCAGCTCACCGGCCGTAGAGACAGGAGAAAAACTGTTTTTT. It yields the protein CASSPAVETGEKLFF.

V and J are TRBV9 and TRBJ1-4; the D is unclear. The CDR3 covers 14 residues. V lost 3 bases to trimming and J lost 6 bases, with 12 bases between them. Germline V CDR1 and CDR2: SGDLS, YYNGEE. Written as DNA, the CDR3 is TGTGCCAGCAGCGCTTGGGCTGCCGATGAAAAACTGTTTTTT. It yields the protein CASSAWAADEKLFF.

The rearrangement links TRBV6-5 to TRBJ2-3; weak D call: TRBD1 (6 bases). The germline CDR1 and CDR2 sequences are MNHEY and SVGAGI. The CDR3 sequence is 15 residues long. Trimming cost V 6 bases and J 4 bases, with 17 bases left between them. The CDR3 DNA follows: TGTGCCAGCAGGTGGGGGCAGACAGAGGCAGATACGCAGTATTTT. Translating it yields CASRWGQTEADTQYF.

The CDR3 coding sequence is TGTGCCAGCTCACCACCGAGGACAGGAACCTACGAGCAGTACTTC. It specifies CASSPPRTGTYEQYF. The V gene is TRBV18, the J gene TRBJ2-7; TRBD1 matches at 7 bases. The CDR3 consists of 15 residues. CDR1 is KGHSH and CDR2 is LQKENI in the germline V gene. V lost 0 bases to trimming and J lost 2 bases; unmatched junction nucleotides: 4. Variable domain in full (rest from reference TRBV18 and TRBJ2-7): NAGVMQNPRHLVRRRGQEARLRCSPMKGHSHVYWYRQLPEEGLKFMVYLQKENIIDESGMPKERFSAEFPKEGPSILRIQQVVRGDSAAYFCASSPPRTGTYEQYFGPGTRLTVT.

In regard to this clone: At one end, the junction sequence differs from germline, possibly due to a read error. V and J are TRBV19 and TRBJ1-1; perhaps TRBD1 as D (6 bases). The CDR3 extends over 13 amino acids. The germline CDR1 and CDR2 sequences are LNHDA and SQIVND (reference sequence). CDR3 protein: CASSNQGNAEAFF. The CDR3 nucleotides read TGTGCCAGTAGCAATCAGGGGAACGCTGAAGCTTTCTTT. Drawing the rest from reference TRBV19 and TRBJ1-1, the complete variable domain is DGGITQSPKYLFRKEGQNVTLSCEQNLNHDAMYWYRQDPGQGLRLIYYSQIVNDFQKGDIAEGYSVSREKKESFPLTVTSAQKNPTAFYLCASSNQGNAEAFFGQGTRLTVV.

The CDR3: CASSSTYRAGANVLTF. In nucleotides, the CDR3 is TGTGCCAGCAGTTCCACCTACAGGGCTGGGGCCAACGTCCTGACTTTC. The chain links TRBV6-5 to TRBJ2-6; perhaps TRBD1 as D (6 bases). Trimming cost V 4 bases and J 2 bases, with 12 bases left between them. The CDR3 totals 16 residues. Per germline, CDR1 MNHEY and CDR2 SVGAGI.

This rearrangement joins TRBV6-5 to TRBJ2-5; D perhaps matches TRBD2 (5 bases). Germline-derived CDR1 and CDR2 are MNHEY and SVGAGI. The CDR3 sequence is 13 residues long. Trimming pared 6 bases from V and 1 base from J, leaving 9 bases between. CDR3 in DNA: TGTGCCAGCAGGGGGAGCCTCCAAGAGACCCAGTACTTC. This codes for CASRGSLQETQYF.

This clone came up a few times. This rearrangement joins TRBV29-1 to TRBJ2-5; D not certain. The V gene's germline CDR1 is SQVTM and CDR2 ANQGSEA. The V end was cut by 3 bases, the J end by 5 bases, with 10 bases between. CDR3 size: 12 residues. Here the CDR3 reads CSVDLRRETQYF. The CDR3 nucleotides read TGCAGCGTTGACCTCCGGCGGGAGACCCAGTACTTC.

This clone came up a few times. The CDR3 loop reads CATSEDQGYGYTF. As DNA, the CDR3 is TGTGCCACCAGTGAGGATCAGGGTTATGGCTACACCTTC. The chain recombines TRBV24-1 with TRBJ1-2; D perhaps matches TRBD1 (5 bases). Germline CDR1 is KGHDR and CDR2 is SFDVKD. Trimming removed 4 bases from V and 5 bases from J, with 10 bases in between. This CDR3 has 13 amino acids.

The V gene is TRBV7-9, the J gene TRBJ2-1; 8 bases align to TRBD1. Germline V gives CDR1 SEHNR, CDR2 FQNEAQ (reference sequence). The CDR3 loop spans 16 amino acids. The junction had 10 bases not matched to a gene; V was cut back by 2 bases and J by 7 bases. The CDR3 loop is CASSLLSDRVVNEQFF. CDR3 bases: TGTGCCAGCAGCTTATTATCGGACAGGGTCGTGAATGAGCAGTTCTTC.

This chain joins TRBV3-1 (or the pseudogene TRBV3-2) and TRBJ2-7; 7 bases agree with TRBD1. This CDR3 comprises 14 residues. The trim removed 4 bases at V and 4 bases at J, leaving 7 bases unmatched. Germline assignment: CDR1 LGHDT and CDR2 YNNKEL (reference sequence). The CDR3 region has the DNA TGTGCCAGCAGCCCCATGCACAGGGGATACGAGCAGTACTTC. Translating it yields CASSPMHRGYEQYF.

This chain links TRBV7-8 with TRBJ1-1, with TRBD1 matching over 9 bases. The germline V gene has CDR1 SGHVS and CDR2 FQNEAQ. The CDR3 runs 18 residues. The trim removed 5 bases at V and 1 base at J, leaving 14 bases unmatched. The CDR3 sequence is CASSPTGTGKGRNTEAFF. In DNA, the CDR3 is TGTGCCAGCAGCCCGACCGGGACAGGGAAGGGACGGAACACTGAAGCTTTCTTT.

The table lists this clone with a few counts. This chain connects TRBV11-3 to TRBJ2-1; 11 nucleotides match TRBD2. V lost 2 bases and J lost 4; bases outside the gene matches: 4. The CDR3 loop spans 16 amino acids. CDR1 SGHNT and CDR2 YENEEA come from the germline V gene. The CDR3 sequence: CASSLSGTSGYNEQFF. For the CDR3, the DNA is TGTGCCAGCAGCTTATCCGGGACTAGCGGTTACAATGAGCAGTTCTTC.

The V gene is TRBV9, the J gene TRBJ2-5; TRBD2 might be the D (5 bases). The V gene's germline CDR1 is SGDLS and CDR2 YYNGEE. V was pared by 3 bases and J by 5 bases, with 14 bases between. The CDR3 contains 14 residues. As DNA, the CDR3 is TGTGCCAGCAGCGCCCTTGGGAGCCCGGAGACCCAGTACTTC. Its protein is CASSALGSPETQYF.

This clone was picked up a small number of times. V and J are TRBV3-1 (or the pseudogene TRBV3-2) and TRBJ2-4; TRBD1 is a possible D gene (6 bases). The V end lost 5 bases, the J end lost 1 base, and 9 bases lay between the germline ends. The CDR3 consists of 14 residues. Germline CDR1 and CDR2: LGHDT and YNNKEL (reference sequence). The CDR3 reads CASSVQGAKNIQYF. CDR3 sequence (DNA): TGTGCCAGCAGCGTGCAGGGGGCCAAAAACATTCAGTACTTC.

The chain carries TRBV28 and TRBJ2-7, with D unclear. This CDR3 spans 12 amino acids. V dropped 3 bases and J dropped 3 bases, with 6 bases sitting between them. Germline V gene lookup returns CDR1 MDHEN and CDR2 SYDVKM. The CDR3 protein is CASSFSSYEQYF. CDR3 sequence (DNA): TGTGCCAGCAGTTTCTCCAGCTACGAGCAGTACTTC.

This clone appeared a single time. The chain carries TRBV6-1 and TRBJ1-2, with a possible D match to TRBD1 (5 bases). The V and J ends lost 0 bases and 5 bases respectively, with 16 bases between them. This CDR3 comprises 16 residues. From germline, CDR1 is MNHNS and CDR2 SASEGT. CDR3 coding DNA: TGTGCCAGCAGTGAAGCGATAATGCAGGCAGGGTATGGCTACACCTTC. Its protein is CASSEAIMQAGYGYTF.

The table lists this clone with a count of one. The CDR3 spells CAIKASGGDNEQFF. As DNA, the CDR3 is TGTGCCATCAAGGCTAGCGGGGGGGACAATGAGCAGTTCTTC. This rearrangement joins TRBV10-3 to TRBJ2-1, with TRBD2 matching over 12 bases. The length of the CDR3 is 14 residues. V shed 7 bases, J shed 5 bases, and the junction held 3 bases outside the gene matches. The V gene's germline CDR1 is ENHRY and CDR2 SYGVKD.

The genes are TRBV5-6 and TRBJ2-3, with D maybe TRBD1 (6 bases). This CDR3 has 14 amino acids. Trimming stripped 4 bases from V and 5 bases from J, with 14 bases between. Germline V gives CDR1 SGHDT, CDR2 YYEEEE. CDR3 in amino acids: CASSIGQTEDTQYF. In nucleotides, the CDR3 is TGTGCCAGCAGCATCGGACAGACCGAAGATACGCAGTATTTT.

The chain has TRBV5-1 and TRBJ2-3, with 12 nucleotides matching TRBD2. J lost 3 bases, V lost 4 bases, and 6 bases had no gene match. The germline V gene encodes CDR1 SGHRS and CDR2 YFSETQ. CDR3 length: 16 amino acids. The CDR3 DNA sequence: TGCGCCAGCAGCCCAGGACTAGCGGGGAGTACAGATACGCAGTATTTT. Protein sequence: CASSPGLAGSTDTQYF. The whole variable domain, remainder taken from reference TRBV5-1 and TRBJ2-3, is KAGVTQTPRYLIKTRGQQVTLSCSPISGHRSVSWYQQTPGQGLQFLFEYFSETQRNKGNFPGRFSGRQFSNSRSEMNVSTLELGDSALYLCASSPGLAGSTDTQYFGPGTRLTVL.

The chain joins TRBV18 to TRBJ2-3; TRBD2 might be the D (6 bases). This CDR3 has 18 residues. CDR1 is KGHSH and CDR2 is LQKENI in the germline V gene. The ends were cut back, 2 bases at V and 0 bases at J, with 18 bases in the middle. CDR3 DNA sequence: TGTGCCAGCTCACCATTATCGCGACGGGGGTCTAGCACAGATACGCAGTATTTT. This sequence encodes CASSPLSRRGSSTDTQYF.

This clone has more than one count but fewer than ten. V and J are TRBV11-2 and TRBJ1-4; D not resolved. This CDR3 region has 14 residues. Germline assignment: CDR1 SGHAT and CDR2 FQNNGV. The ends were cut back, 3 bases at V and 4 bases at J, with 9 bases in the middle. CDR3 region: CASSFQPGNEKLFF. The DNA of the CDR3 is TGTGCCAGCAGCTTCCAACCCGGTAATGAAAAACTGTTTTTT.

This clone was seen just once. V usage is TRBV7-9 and J usage is TRBJ2-4, with D possibly TRBD1 on 5 matching bases. Trimming removed 5 bases at V and 5 bases at J, with 16 bases between. This CDR3 is 15 amino acids long. Per germline, CDR1 SEHNR and CDR2 FQNEAQ (reference sequence). Written as DNA, the CDR3 is TGTGCCAGCAGCCGTACAGGAGCCGACGAAAACATTCAGTACTTC. Protein sequence: CASSRTGADENIQYF.

The V call is TRBV7-8, the J call TRBJ2-1, with 7 bases identical to TRBD1. Germline CDR1 reads SGHVS; CDR2 reads FQNEAQ. The CDR3 totals 14 residues. V was clipped by 5 bases and J by 10 bases; unmatched bases: 11. The CDR3 nucleotides read TGTGCCAGCAGCATTCGGGACAGAGGCCGGGAGCAGTTCTTC. Translated: CASSIRDRGREQFF.

V gene TRBV6-5 combines with J gene TRBJ1-2; 9 bases map to TRBD1. Trimming took 6 bases from V and 11 from J; bases not matched to a gene: 7. CDR1 and CDR2 from the germline V gene are MNHEY and SVGAGI. The length of the CDR3 is 12 residues. The CDR3 region is CASRFGQGRYTF. CDR3 nucleotides: TGTGCCAGCAGATTCGGACAGGGGAGGTACACCTTC.